The 14 T cell receptor beta chains in this list originate from one sample, sequenced in a study of T-cell reconstitution after alpha-beta-depleted transplantation in children. Construction of the TCRbeta library involved unique molecular identifiers. TCRdb ran MiXCR on the PCR reads and lists one entry per CDR3 protein. The repertoire consists of more than 200,000 distinct CDR3 sequences, with roughly 25% occurring once and the leading ten covering about 2.6%. The sample here was PBMCs, taken before TCRalphabeta/CD19-depleted stem cell transplant. These receptors were taken from a girl aged 2 to 9 with Fanconi anemia, due to receive a stem cell transplant.

This clonotype was counted many times. The chain couples TRBV5-1 to TRBJ2-3; possibly TRBD1 for D (5 bases). The germline V gene encodes CDR1 SGHRS and CDR2 YFSETQ. The germline V and J ends were trimmed by 1 base and 6 bases, with 9 bases remaining between them. The CDR3 loop spans 13 amino acids. CDR3 DNA sequence: TGCGCCAGCAGCTTGTTTCCAGGGGATACGCAGTATTTT. Its translation is CASSLFPGDTQYF.

As for this clonotype: The junction and the germline gene differ at one end; a read error may be behind it. The V and J genes are TRBV29-1 and TRBJ2-7; 8 bases are a match to TRBD1. Germline V gene data show CDR1 as SQVTM and CDR2 as ANQGSEA. The CDR3 length is 13 residues. In nucleotides, the CDR3 is TGCAGCCTGGAGGGGACAGGCTGTCTAGCAGGACACTTC. Protein: CSLEGTGCLAGHF.

The sample holds many counts of this clonotype. The chain is built from TRBV7-6 and TRBJ2-7; no reliable D call. This CDR3 has 13 amino acids. Germline-derived CDR1 and CDR2 are SGHVS and FNYEAQ. Trimming stripped 2 bases from V and 3 bases from J, with 8 bases between. In nucleotides, the CDR3 is TGTGCCAGCAGCTTAAACAGTTTCTACGAGCAGTACTTC. Translating it yields CASSLNSFYEQYF. Full variable domain (rest looked up from reference TRBV7-6 and TRBJ2-7): GAGVSQSPRYKVTKRGQDVALRCDPISGHVSLYWYRQALGQGPEFLTYFNYEAQQDKSGLPNDRFSAERPEGSISTLTIQRTEQRDSAMYRCASSLNSFYEQYFGPGTRLTVT.

Many counts were recorded for this clonotype. The rearrangement links TRBV6-5 to TRBJ1-5, with 9 bases identical to TRBD1. The CDR3 spans 14 residues. CDR1 MNHEY and CDR2 SVGAGI come from the germline V gene. J gave up 5 bases and V 6 bases, and 5 bases lay outside the gene matches. In DNA, the CDR3 is TGTGCCAGCAGACCGACAGGGGGGCATCAGCCCCAGCATTTT. Translated, it gives CASRPTGGHQPQHF.

The rearrangement uses TRBV12-3 or TRBV12-4 and TRBJ1-1; D uncertain. V was pared by 6 bases and J by 11 bases, with 10 bases between. CDR3 length equals 10 residues. The CDR3: CASRGNQAFF. As DNA, the CDR3 is TGTGCCAGCAGAGGTAATCAGGCTTTCTTT.

The J gene is TRBJ2-2, the V gene TRBV6-2 or TRBV6-3; D perhaps matches TRBD2 (5 bases). In germline, CDR1 is MNHEY, CDR2 SVGEGT. The CDR3 totals 13 residues. Trimming shortened V by 6 bases and J by 6 bases, and 11 bases separated the two germline ends. CDR3 sequence: CASSSSGAGELFF. The CDR3 nucleotides are TGTGCCAGCAGCAGTTCCGGGGCCGGGGAGCTGTTTTTT.

V is TRBV25-1 and J is TRBJ2-7; 9 nucleotides line up with TRBD2. Germline V CDR1 and CDR2: MGHDK, SYGVNS. After removal of 1 base from V and 2 bases from J, the junction contained 0 bases not matched to a gene. This CDR3 spans 14 amino acids. CDR3 DNA: TGTGCCAGCAGTGAATGGACTAGCGCCTACGAGCAGTACTTC. This gives the protein CASSEWTSAYEQYF.

This clonotype has a handful of counts. The chain carries TRBV15 and TRBJ2-7, with D possibly matching TRBD1 (6 bases). Trimming took 3 bases from V and 2 from J, leaving 8 bases between them. The germline CDR1 and CDR2 sequences are LNHNV and YYDKDF (reference sequence). The CDR3 runs 13 residues. CDR3 coding DNA: TGTGCCACCAGCAGGGACAGCACCTACGAGCAGTACTTC. Protein sequence: CATSRDSTYEQYF.

This rearrangement joins TRBV28 to TRBJ2-7; no reliable D call. This CDR3 region has 10 residues. Germline CDR1 reads MDHEN; CDR2 reads SYDVKM. The V and J ends lost 6 bases and 7 bases respectively, with 7 bases between them. The CDR3 DNA sequence: TGTGCCAGCAGCTCCTGGGAGCAGTACTTC. This translates into CASSSWEQYF.

The V call is TRBV29-1, the J call TRBJ2-7, with TRBD1 identical over 10 bases. The CDR3 is made up of 13 amino acids. The V gene end was trimmed by 2 bases and the J gene end by 4 bases; junction bases not matched to a gene: 2. Germline V gene lookup returns CDR1 SQVTM and CDR2 ANQGSEA. This chain's CDR3 is CSVESDRGYEQYF. The CDR3 nucleotides are TGCAGCGTTGAATCGGACAGGGGGTACGAGCAGTACTTC.

This clonotype has at least ten counts. This rearrangement joins TRBV25-1 to TRBJ2-7, with 8 nucleotides matching TRBD1. Germline V gene data show CDR1 as MGHDK and CDR2 as SYGVNS. This CDR3 spans 16 amino acids. V was clipped by 4 bases and J by 2 bases; unmatched bases: 10. The CDR3 is CASSGLTGVNTYEQYF. The CDR3 DNA follows: TGTGCCAGCAGTGGACTGACAGGGGTAAATACCTACGAGCAGTACTTC.

This clonotype was seen at least ten times. The V gene is TRBV20-1, the J gene TRBJ2-5; 7 bases are shared with TRBD2. Germline CDR1 DFQATT, CDR2 SNEGSKA (reference sequence). Losses at the gene ends were 3 bases for V and 2 bases for J; bases not matched to a gene: 18. This CDR3 region has 18 residues. The CDR3 DNA follows: TGCAGTGCTAGCGGGGACGAACGACTACCAGCGGGGCAAGAGACCCAGTACTTC. It codes for CSASGDERLPAGQETQYF.

The chain is built from TRBV13 and TRBJ2-7, with 8 bases lining up with TRBD1. The J segment lost 3 bases and the V segment lost 4 bases, leaving 8 bases of the junction unmatched. The germline CDR1 and CDR2 sequences are PRHDT and FYEKMQ (reference sequence). The CDR3 runs to 15 residues. The CDR3 reads CASSSDRERSYEQYF. As DNA, the CDR3 is TGTGCCAGCAGCTCGGACAGGGAAAGGAGCTACGAGCAGTACTTC.

This clonotype appeared many times. The chain combines TRBV29-1 with TRBJ1-2; D is ambiguous. Per germline, CDR1 SQVTM and CDR2 ANQGSEA. This CDR3 has 15 residues. Trimming pared 0 bases from V and 4 bases from J, leaving 15 bases between. CDR3 nucleotide sequence: TGCAGCGTTGAAGATTATTCCGGGATCGCCTATGGCTACACCTTC. This sequence encodes CSVEDYSGIAYGYTF.